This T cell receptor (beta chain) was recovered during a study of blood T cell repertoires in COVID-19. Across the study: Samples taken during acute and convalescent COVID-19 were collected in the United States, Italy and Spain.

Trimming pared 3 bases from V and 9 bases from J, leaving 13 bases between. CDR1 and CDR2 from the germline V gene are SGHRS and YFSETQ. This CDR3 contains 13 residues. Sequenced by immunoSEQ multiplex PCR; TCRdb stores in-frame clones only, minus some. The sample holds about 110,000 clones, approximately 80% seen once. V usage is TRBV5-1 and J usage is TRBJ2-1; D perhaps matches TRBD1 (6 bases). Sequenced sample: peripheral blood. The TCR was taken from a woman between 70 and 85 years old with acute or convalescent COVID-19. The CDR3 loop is CASSSTGFIEQFF. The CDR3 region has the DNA TGCGCCAGCAGCTCGACAGGTTTCATTGAGCAGTTCTTC.